The 17 T cell receptor beta chains below come from one sample, sequenced in a study of T cells after yellow fever vaccination. One entry per CDR3 protein results from TCRdb running MiXCR on the 5' RACE reads. The sample shows 300,000 to 350,000 distinct CDR3 sequences, roughly 4.3% of them seen only once. The source was PBMCs, collected 5 days after the yellow fever booster vaccination. All receptors come from a man in his late teens or twenties who received the YFV17D yellow fever vaccine.

This clonotype has ten or more counts. J is TRBJ2-4 and V is TRBV5-5, with D perhaps assigned TRBD1 or TRBD2 (5 bases each). Trimming took off 3 bases at V and 3 bases at J, with 13 bases between the two ends. This CDR3 is 15 amino acids long. The V gene's germline CDR1 is SGHKS and CDR2 YYEKEE (reference sequence). CDR3 sequence reads: CASSSGTHVKNIQYF. The CDR3 bases are TGTGCCAGCAGCTCCGGGACGCACGTCAAAAACATTCAGTACTTC.

The table lists this clonotype with many counts. The chain joins TRBV9 to TRBJ2-7; D call uncertain. CDR1 and CDR2 from the germline V gene are SGDLS and YYNGEE. Trimming cost V 3 bases and J 7 bases, with 5 bases left between them. The CDR3 spans 10 residues. As DNA, the CDR3 is TGTGCCAGCAGCGATTCTGAGCAGTACGTC. It encodes CASSDSEQYV.

This clonotype has more than one count but fewer than ten. The V and J genes are TRBV7-8 and TRBJ1-5, with unresolved D. This CDR3 is built from 14 residues. The germline V and J ends were trimmed by 6 bases and 4 bases, with 13 bases remaining between them. CDR1 and CDR2 from the germline V gene are SGHVS and FQNEAQ. This chain's CDR3 is CASRPLQPNQPQHF. In DNA, the CDR3 is TGTGCCAGCAGGCCGCTGCAACCAAATCAGCCCCAGCATTTT.

This clonotype occurred many times. V and J are TRBV27 and TRBJ2-3; 8 nucleotides agree with TRBD2. The V segment lost 3 bases and the J segment 6 bases; nucleotides outside the gene matches: 14. This CDR3 comprises 17 residues. Germline loops: CDR1 MNHEY, CDR2 SMNVEV (reference sequence). Written as DNA, the CDR3 is TGTGCCAGCAGTTTTGGCTTATACTCGACTAGCGAGGATACGCAGTATTTT. It is translated as CASSFGLYSTSEDTQYF.

This clonotype was seen a handful of times. The J gene is TRBJ2-5, the V gene TRBV4-3, with 9 bases fitting TRBD2. Germline V gene lookup returns CDR1 LGHNA and CDR2 YSLEER. V lost 0 bases and J lost 2; bases outside the gene matches: 10. The CDR3 covers 18 residues. CDR3: CASSQEVWASGEQETQYF. CDR3 sequence (DNA): TGCGCCAGCAGCCAAGAAGTTTGGGCTAGCGGGGAACAAGAGACCCAGTACTTC.

This clonotype was seen many times. The J gene is TRBJ2-1, the V gene TRBV5-1, with D perhaps TRBD2 (6 bases). CDR3 length: 13 residues. With 5 bases removed from V and 8 bases from J, the gap between germline ends came to 14 bases. Germline values: CDR1 SGHRS, CDR2 YFSETQ. The CDR3 loop is CASRLYGGDEQFF. CDR3 nucleotides: TGCGCCAGCAGACTTTACGGGGGAGATGAGCAGTTCTTC.

The sample holds a few counts of this clonotype. The chain uses TRBV6-5 and TRBJ1-6; 8 nucleotides line up with TRBD1. Trimming at V came to 7 bases and at J to 8 bases, leaving 22 bases not matched to a gene. Germline CDR1 MNHEY, CDR2 SVGAGI. The CDR3 has 19 residues. DNA of the CDR3: TGTGCCAGCATCCCACAAGTCCGCGGGGCGCAGGGGGCCGATTCACCCCTCCACTTT. Translated, it gives CASIPQVRGAQGADSPLHF.

This clonotype was recorded at least ten times. This chain links TRBV7-9 with TRBJ2-3, with D possibly matching TRBD1 (6 bases). This CDR3 spans 15 amino acids. The V end lost 8 bases, the J end lost 7 bases, and 22 bases lay between the germline ends. Germline CDR1 reads SEHNR; CDR2 reads FQNEAQ (reference sequence). The CDR3 is CASGGTGKRRYTQYF. The DNA for the CDR3 is TGTGCCAGCGGGGGAACAGGGAAGAGACGGTATACGCAGTATTTT.

This chain links TRBV20-1 with TRBJ2-1; possible D gene TRBD1, 5 bases. Trimming shortened V by 3 bases and J by 6 bases, and 9 bases separated the two germline ends. This CDR3 has 12 residues. The V gene's germline CDR1 is DFQATT and CDR2 SNEGSKA (reference sequence). The CDR3 protein is CSASRVVNEQFF. CDR3 nucleotides: TGCAGTGCTAGCAGGGTTGTCAATGAGCAGTTCTTC.

This clonotype has more than one count but fewer than ten. The chain recombines TRBV7-9 with TRBJ2-6; 12 bases line up with TRBD1. The V segment lost 7 bases and the J segment 0 bases; nucleotides outside the gene matches: 25. Germline V CDR1 and CDR2: SEHNR, FQNEAQ (reference sequence). CDR3 length: 24 amino acids. CDR3 sequence (DNA): TGTGCCAGCAACCGTCAAAAAGGGGACAGGGGGCTTTATGTCCCTAACTCTGGGGCCAACGTCCTGACTTTC. Its translation: CASNRQKGDRGLYVPNSGANVLTF.

The chain is built from TRBV27 and TRBJ1-1; D call uncertain. Per germline, CDR1 MNHEY and CDR2 SMNVEV (reference sequence). The length of the CDR3 is 13 residues. V was pared by 7 bases and J by 3 bases, with 12 bases between. The CDR3 loop reads CASKFYSDTEAFF. The CDR3 DNA reads as TGTGCCAGCAAGTTTTACAGTGACACTGAAGCTTTCTTT.

In its sample, this clonotype was seen a few times. This chain links TRBV18 with TRBJ2-3; 8 positions agree with TRBD1. The V segment lost 8 bases and the J segment 1 base; nucleotides outside the gene matches: 11. There are 16 residues in the CDR3. Germline lookup yields CDR1 KGHSH and CDR2 LQKENI. The CDR3 DNA reads TGTGCCAGCCAAACCAAGGGACAGGCCCGCACAGATACGCAGTATTTT. It yields the protein CASQTKGQARTDTQYF.

V and J are TRBV4-1 and TRBJ2-3, with a possible D match to TRBD2 (7 bases). V was shortened by 0 bases and J by 4 bases, with 11 bases between the two germline ends. The CDR3 totals 15 residues. Germline V gene lookup returns CDR1 MGHRA and CDR2 YSYEKL. The CDR3 here is CASSQDRGAADTQYF. As DNA, the CDR3 is TGCGCCAGCAGCCAAGATCGGGGGGCCGCAGATACGCAGTATTTT.

At least ten counts were recorded for this clonotype. This chain connects TRBV25-1 to TRBJ2-7; D call uncertain. Trimming pared 5 bases from V and 0 bases from J, leaving 5 bases between. This CDR3 region has 12 residues. The germline V gene has CDR1 MGHDK and CDR2 SYGVNS. The CDR3 loop is CASSHDSYEQYF. The CDR3 DNA reads as TGTGCCAGCAGTCACGACTCCTACGAGCAGTACTTC.

This clonotype was recorded a few times. J is TRBJ1-5 and V is TRBV4-3; unclear D gene. V shed 0 bases and J shed 10 bases, with 22 bases lying between them. There are 17 residues in the CDR3. Germline V gives CDR1 LGHNA, CDR2 YSLEER. The DNA of the CDR3 is TGCGCCAGCAGCCAAGAGGTTGCGGGGTCGACTATTGGTCCCCAGCATTTT. Translated: CASSQEVAGSTIGPQHF.

The rearrangement uses TRBV7-2 and TRBJ2-5; TRBD1 is a possible D gene (6 bases). The germline V and J ends were trimmed by 5 bases and 5 bases, with 12 bases remaining between them. The germline CDR1 and CDR2 sequences are SGHTA and FQGNSA. CDR3 length: 13 residues. The CDR3 sequence: CASSVHRAETQYF. CDR3 sequence (DNA): TGTGCCAGCAGCGTCCACAGGGCGGAGACCCAGTACTTC.

This clonotype was recorded a few times. The chain is built from TRBV5-1 and TRBJ1-1, with D possibly being TRBD1 (6 bases). Per germline, CDR1 SGHRS and CDR2 YFSETQ. CDR3 size: 16 residues. V gave up 0 bases and J gave up 3 bases, with 15 bases separating them. The CDR3 region is CASSLGGGQRHTEAFF. The CDR3 nucleotides read TGCGCCAGCAGCTTGGGGGGAGGACAGCGCCACACTGAAGCTTTCTTT. Full variable domain (missing parts from reference TRBV5-1 and TRBJ1-1): KAGVTQTPRYLIKTRGQQVTLSCSPISGHRSVSWYQQTPGQGLQFLFEYFSETQRNKGNFPGRFSGRQFSNSRSEMNVSTLELGDSALYLCASSLGGGQRHTEAFFGQGTRLTVV.